This is a list of T cell receptor beta chains from one sample in a study of T cell repertoires in cytomegalovirus infection. TCRdb processed the reads anew with MiXCR; each CDR3 protein has one entry. The sample carries 600,000 to 700,000 distinct CDR3 sequences, approximately 33% recorded once. No antigen has been identified for these receptors. The source material was cultured PBMCs, sampled from culture after CMV antigen stimulation. These receptors all come from a human donor in good health (CMV status not recorded). Some clones in this sample may be carry-over from other donors' samples. The CDR3 runs from the conserved cysteine through the conserved F or W. A D gene is named only where the DNA matches it firmly. Expanded clones are given a class, and other clones once, few, many or no size at all.

d_gene	abundance	v_gene	j_gene	len	CDR3aa	CDR3nt
TRBD2	.	TRBV7-8	TRBJ2-7	15	CASSPREALSYEQYF	TGTGCCAGCAGCCCGCGGGAGGCCCTCTCCTACGAGCAGTACTTC
.	.	TRBV12-3/TRBV12-4	TRBJ2-1	16	CASSYNLIGKYNEQFF	TGTGCCAGCAGTTACAACCTTATCGGCAAATACAATGAGCAGTTCTTC
.	.	TRBV2	TRBJ2-5	12	CASSTRGVTQYF	TGTGCCAGCAGTACGCGGGGCGTGACCCAGTACTTC
.	few	TRBV20-1	TRBJ2-3	14	CSASLARFTDTQYF	TGCAGTGCTAGTCTCGCCAGATTCACAGATACGCAGTATTTT
.	few	TRBV12-3/TRBV12-4	TRBJ1-3	15	CASSSLGVSGNTIYF	TGTGCCAGCAGTTCCCTTGGGGTCTCTGGAAACACCATATATTTT
.	.	TRBV7-2	TRBJ1-1	14	CASSKLSGHTEAFF	TGTGCCAGCAGCAAACTATCAGGGCACACTGAAGCTTTCTTT
.	.	TRBV20-1	TRBJ2-7	19	CSARDRLGASHRPPYEQYF	TGCAGTGCTAGAGATCGGTTAGGGGCTAGCCACCGACCTCCTTACGAGCAGTACTTC
.	many	TRBV7-3	TRBJ1-1	15	CASSLTGGGGTEAFF	TGTGCCAGCAGCTTAACGGGGGGCGGGGGGACTGAAGCTTTCTTT
TRBD2	.	TRBV20-1	TRBJ2-3	15	CSARGEGQSTDTQYF	TGCAGTGCTAGAGGGGAGGGGCAGAGCACAGATACGCAGTATTTT
TRBD2	.	TRBV20-1	TRBJ2-1	16	CSARDPSSGGNNEQFF	TGCAGTGCTAGAGATCCTAGTAGCGGGGGTAACAATGAGCAGTTCTTC
TRBD1	.	TRBV6-6	TRBJ1-5	14	CASSDRDRNQPQHF	TGTGCCAGCAGCGACCGGGACAGAAATCAGCCCCAGCATTTT
TRBD1	.	TRBV5-1	TRBJ2-1	19	CASSLPRQGGPSSYNEQFF	TGCGCCAGCAGCCTCCCGAGACAGGGGGGCCCTAGCTCCTACAATGAGCAGTTCTTC
TRBD2	few	TRBV20-1	TRBJ2-3	15	CSAITSGATTDTQYF	TGCAGTGCTATAACTAGCGGAGCTACCACAGATACGCAGTATTTT
.	.	TRBV20-1	TRBJ1-2	12	CSARGTDYGYTF	TGCAGTGCTAGAGGGACGGACTATGGCTACACCTTC
.	many	TRBV7-2	TRBJ2-1	14	CASSLRQGSNEQFF	TGTGCCAGCAGCTTAAGGCAGGGATCAAATGAGCAGTTCTTC
TRBD1	.	TRBV18	TRBJ1-4	13	CASGQGAFEKLFF	TGTGCCAGCGGACAGGGGGCGTTTGAAAAACTGTTTTTT
.	.	TRBV12-3/TRBV12-4	TRBJ1-1	15	CASSPDRDEGTEAFF	TGTGCCAGCAGCCCCGACCGGGATGAGGGGACTGAAGCTTTCTTT
.	.	TRBV6-1	TRBJ2-3	13	CASSEARTDTQYF	TGTGCCAGCAGTGAAGCCCGCACAGATACGCAGTATTTT
.	.	TRBV7-2	TRBJ1-6	14	CASSLERGNSPLHF	TGTGCCAGCAGCTTAGAACGTGGTAATTCACCCCTCCACTTT
.	.	TRBV6-2/TRBV6-3	TRBJ2-7	11	CASSRRNEQYF	TGTGCCAGCAGTAGGCGTAACGAGCAGTACTTC
.	few	TRBV19	TRBJ1-1	14	CASKTPQENTEAFF	TGTGCCAGTAAGACACCACAAGAGAACACTGAAGCTTTCTTT
TRBD1	.	TRBV6-1	TRBJ1-1	16	CASSEAFRGGNTEAFF	TGTGCCAGCAGTGAAGCGTTCAGGGGGGGGAACACTGAAGCTTTCTTT
.	many	TRBV7-9	TRBJ2-3	14	CASSLSTYTDTQYF	TGTGCCAGCAGCTTATCAACTTACACAGATACGCAGTATTTT
TRBD1	.	TRBV20-1	TRBJ2-5	13	CSAFTGGDETQYF	TGCAGTGCCTTCACAGGGGGTGACGAGACCCAGTACTTC
.	few	TRBV5-6	TRBJ2-7	18	CASSLPLIQDRDYLEQYF	TGTGCCAGCAGCCTCCCCTTAATCCAAGACAGGGACTATCTCGAGCAGTACTTC
.	.	TRBV28	TRBJ2-1	13	CASSLGLRDKQFF	TGTGCCAGCAGTTTGGGACTCCGGGACAAGCAGTTCTTC
.	.	TRBV6-1	TRBJ1-1	14	CASTEQSVDTEAFF	TGTGCCAGCACGGAGCAGTCTGTTGACACTGAAGCTTTCTTT
TRBD1	few	TRBV7-9	TRBJ2-7	15	CASSVRTGAVYEQYF	TGTGCCAGCAGCGTACGCACAGGGGCCGTGTACGAGCAGTACTTC
.	.	TRBV20-1	TRBJ2-3	14	CSALSGTYTDTQYF	TGCAGTGCACTGTCGGGGACGTACACAGATACGCAGTATTTT
TRBD2	.	TRBV4-3	TRBJ2-1	15	CASSPRGGGNNEQFF	TGCGCCAGCAGCCCCCGGGGGGGAGGAAACAATGAGCAGTTCTTC
.	many	TRBV7-9	TRBJ2-7	15	CASSVGTGTINEQYF	TGTGCCAGCAGCGTCGGCACCGGGACAATCAACGAGCAGTACTTC
TRBD1	.	TRBV6-1	TRBJ2-3	13	CASSRTGFDTQYF	TGTGCCAGCAGCCGGACAGGGTTTGATACGCAGTATTTT
TRBD1	few	TRBV4-3	TRBJ2-5	16	CASSQAGTGGVETQYF	TGCGCCAGCAGCCAAGCCGGGACAGGGGGCGTGGAGACCCAGTACTTC
.	.	TRBV4-1	TRBJ1-1	14	CASSQEGRLTEAFF	TGCGCCAGCAGCCAAGAGGGACGGCTCACTGAAGCTTTCTTT
.	.	TRBV9	TRBJ2-5	13	CASQGGVGETQYF	TGTGCCAGTCAGGGGGGGGTAGGAGAGACCCAGTACTTC
.	.	TRBV5-4	TRBJ2-1	13	CASRPGPPFEQFF	TGTGCCAGCAGGCCGGGACCACCCTTTGAGCAGTTCTTC
TRBD2	.	TRBV7-6	TRBJ2-5	15	CASSLPTSGRETQYF	TGTGCCAGCAGCTTGCCCACTAGCGGGAGGGAGACCCAGTACTTC
.	.	TRBV12-3/TRBV12-4	TRBJ1-5	14	CASSLPGAFQPQHF	TGTGCCAGCAGTTTACCGGGGGCATTTCAGCCCCAGCATTTT
.	.	TRBV11-2	TRBJ2-2	18	CASSSTSGLPENTGELFF	TGTGCCAGCAGCTCCACTTCTGGACTTCCCGAGAACACCGGGGAGCTGTTTTTT
TRBD2	.	TRBV5-4	TRBJ2-7	15	CASSLAGEGGREQYF	TGTGCCAGCAGCTTGGCCGGGGAGGGAGGAAGGGAGCAGTACTTC